Each of the 31 T cell receptor beta chains below was sequenced from the same sample in a study of T cells in severe cutaneous drug reactions. Bulk and single-cell libraries used iRepertoire multiplex PCR with TCR subtype-specific primers. TCRdb reprocessed the multiplex PCR reads, keeping one entry per CDR3 protein, no DNA. The repertoire table contains fewer than 10,000 distinct CDR3 sequences. Carbamazepine had induced Stevens-Johnson syndrome or toxic epidermal necrolysis in the sequenced donors. What was sequenced was cells from a skin blister. The receptors were sampled from a human donor with a severe cutaneous adverse drug reaction.

The V gene is TRBV29-1, the J gene TRBJ1-2. The CDR3 extends over 12 amino acids. From germline, CDR1 is SQVTM and CDR2 ANQGSEA. This chain's CDR3 is CSVGSVNYGYTF. Based on the CDR3 plus reference TRBV29-1 and TRBJ1-2, the full variable domain is SAVISQKPSRDICQRGTSLTIQCQVDSQVTMMFWYRQQPGQSLTLIATANQGSEATYESGFVIDKFPISRPNLTFSTLTVSNMSPEDSSIYLCSVGSVNYGYTFGSGTRLTVV.

The chain combines TRBV7-8 with TRBJ2-1. CDR3 length equals 13 residues. Germline V CDR1 and CDR2: SGHVS, FQNEAQ. The CDR3 here is CASSLSRRNEQFF. The variable domain in full, completed from reference TRBV7-8 and TRBJ2-1, reads GAGVSQSPRYKVAKRGQDVALRCDPISGHVSLFWYQQALGQGPEFLTYFQNEAQLDKSGLPSDRFFAERPEGSVSTLKIQRTQQEDSAVYLCASSLSRRNEQFFGPGTRLTVL.

The chain joins TRBV4-1 to TRBJ2-3; TCRdb calls TRBD2, which cannot be checked without DNA. Germline CDR1 MGHRA, CDR2 YSYEKL. The CDR3 is made up of 18 amino acids. The CDR3 protein is CASSKAPTTSEGADTQYF.

This clonotype is deemed medium-sized by its frequency. The chain uses TRBV2 and TRBJ2-7; the D call of TRBD1 rests on TCRdb alone, since no DNA is present to check it. Germline CDR1 reads SNHLY; CDR2 reads FYNNEI. The CDR3 sequence is 15 residues long. CDR3 loop: CASSEFGTGGYEQYF.

V is TRBV18 and J is TRBJ1-6. The CDR3 covers 14 residues. CDR1 is KGHSH, CDR2 LQKENI, per germline. This CDR3 is CASSLGVYHSPLHF. Filled out from reference TRBV18 and TRBJ1-6, the complete variable domain reads NAGVMQNPRHLVRRRGQEARLRCSPMKGHSHVYWYRQLPEEGLKFMVYLQKENIIDESGMPKERFSAEFPKEGPSILRIQQVVRGDSAAYFCASSLGVYHSPLHFGNGTRLTVT.

The chain is built from TRBV5-6 and TRBJ2-3; the D call from TCRdb, TRBD2, cannot be confirmed without DNA. This CDR3 is built from 17 residues. Germline-derived CDR1 and CDR2 are SGHDT and YYEEEE. The CDR3 loop reads CASSPPPSGTLAGTQYF.

This clonotype is classed as medium-sized by frequency. This chain connects TRBV6-5 to TRBJ2-5; with no DNA, the TCRdb D assignment of TRBD2 cannot be verified. CDR1 is MNHEY and CDR2 is SVGAGI in the germline V gene. The CDR3 loop spans 13 amino acids. The CDR3 sequence is CASSSREQETQYF.

The chain links TRBV27 to TRBJ1-2. The CDR3 is 12 residues long. Germline V gene data show CDR1 as MNHEY and CDR2 as SMNVEV (reference sequence). This chain's CDR3 is CASSVGLYGYTF.

The chain employs TRBV27 and TRBJ2-6. The CDR3 loop spans 14 amino acids. Germline V gene sequence: CDR1 MNHEY, CDR2 SMNVEV (reference sequence). The CDR3 is CASSTILGANVLTF.

The CDR3 loop reads CASKFTGLFEQYF. The J gene is TRBJ2-7, the V gene TRBV27. Germline V CDR1 and CDR2: MNHEY, SMNVEV (reference sequence). This CDR3 is 13 amino acids long.

J is TRBJ2-7 and V is TRBV27; with no DNA, the TCRdb D assignment of TRBD1 cannot be verified. There are 14 residues in the CDR3. The germline CDR1 and CDR2 sequences are MNHEY and SMNVEV (reference sequence). The CDR3 sequence: CASGMKGGHYEQYF.

The chain couples TRBV18 to TRBJ2-2; absent DNA, TCRdb's TRBD1 call cannot be checked. The CDR3 has 15 amino acids. Germline lookup yields CDR1 KGHSH and CDR2 LQKENI. The CDR3 protein is CASSRTGFRTGELFF.

The gene calls are TRBV2 and TRBJ2-7. The CDR3 totals 13 residues. In germline, CDR1 is SNHLY, CDR2 FYNNEI. The CDR3 sequence is CASSSSRSYEQYF.

The chain is built from TRBV20-1 and TRBJ2-1; the D call from TCRdb, TRBD2, cannot be confirmed without DNA. In germline, CDR1 is DFQATT, CDR2 SNEGSKA (reference sequence). There are 17 residues in the CDR3. The CDR3 sequence: CSASGTSGGTKYNEQFF.

V is TRBV28 and J is TRBJ2-7; absent DNA, TCRdb's TRBD2 call cannot be checked. The CDR3 loop spans 13 amino acids. CDR1 is MDHEN, CDR2 SYDVKM, per germline. The CDR3 region is CAGRRGGSYEQYF. Based on the CDR3 plus reference TRBV28 and TRBJ2-7, the full variable domain is DVKVTQSSRYLVKRTGEKVFLECVQDMDHENMFWYRQDPGLGLRLIYFSYDVKMKEKGDIPEGYSVSREKKERFSLILESASTNQTSMYLCAGRRGGSYEQYFGPGTRLTVT.

Here the CDR3 reads CASLSRTGVYEQYF. The chain couples TRBV2 to TRBJ2-7. Germline V lookup: CDR1 SNHLY, CDR2 FYNNEI. The CDR3 has 14 amino acids.

CDR3 sequence reads: CASSSGLAGGYNEQFF. This chain uses TRBV5-1 with TRBJ2-1; TCRdb's D call, TRBD2, is unchecked because there is no DNA. Germline-derived CDR1 and CDR2 are SGHRS and YFSETQ. This CDR3 is built from 16 residues.

This clonotype is labeled medium-sized (0.01 to 0.1%) based on frequency. The chain recombines TRBV6-5 with TRBJ2-7; TCRdb's assignment of TRBD1 cannot be checked, as there is no DNA. Germline assignment: CDR1 MNHEY and CDR2 SVGAGI. The CDR3 runs to 11 residues. The CDR3 protein is CACRQGYEQYF.

The chain couples TRBV5-4 to TRBJ2-1; as DNA is missing, the TRBD2 call by TCRdb cannot be tested. CDR1 is SGHNT and CDR2 is YYREEE in the germline V gene (reference sequence). The CDR3 consists of 15 residues. CDR3 loop: CASSPRVLAGNEQFF.

This chain links TRBV29-1 with TRBJ2-7. The CDR3 spans 11 residues. From germline, CDR1 is SQVTM and CDR2 ANQGSEA. The CDR3 loop reads CSVGLFGEQYF.

The chain is built from TRBV24-1 and TRBJ2-1; TCRdb returns TRBD1, unconfirmable since there is no DNA. The CDR3 is 13 amino acids. CDR1 is KGHDR, CDR2 SFDVKD, per germline. The chain's CDR3 is CATSARERHEQFF.

The CDR3 loop is CASSLVAMNDEKLFF. This chain connects TRBV7-9 to TRBJ1-4. This CDR3 is built from 15 residues. Looked up from germline, CDR1 is SEHNR and CDR2 is FQNEAQ (reference sequence).

The V gene is TRBV6-2 or TRBV6-3, the J gene TRBJ1-2. Germline lookup yields CDR1 MNHEY and CDR2 SVGEGT. The CDR3 has 15 residues. CDR3 loop: CASSYTRQGFYGYTF.

CDR3 region: CASSHGSGAQHF. This chain links TRBV16 with TRBJ1-5; no DNA is available, so the TRBD1 call from TCRdb remains unchecked. Germline loops: CDR1 KGHSY, CDR2 FQNENV. The CDR3 is made up of 12 amino acids.

The V and J genes are TRBV27 and TRBJ2-7; no DNA is available, so the TRBD1 call from TCRdb remains unchecked. The CDR3 length is 14 residues. Germline V CDR1 and CDR2: MNHEY, SMNVEV (reference sequence). The CDR3 region is CASSPLDTSYEQYF.

This sequence joins TRBV4-1 and TRBJ2-1; the TCRdb call, TRBD2, lacks DNA for checking. Germline assignment: CDR1 MGHRA and CDR2 YSYEKL. The CDR3 totals 16 residues. This CDR3 reads CASSQPSSGNYNEQFF.

The V and J genes are TRBV28 and TRBJ1-1; TCRdb's D call of TRBD1 is untestable without DNA. The CDR3 totals 16 residues. Germline V gives CDR1 MDHEN, CDR2 SYDVKM. CDR3 residues: CASGLGAGGMNTEAFF.

The CDR3 loop reads CATQGRGNTEAFF. This chain joins TRBV28 and TRBJ1-1; the D call of TRBD1 rests on TCRdb alone, since no DNA is present to check it. Germline lookup yields CDR1 MDHEN and CDR2 SYDVKM. This CDR3 has 13 amino acids. Supplemented by reference TRBV28 and TRBJ1-1, the full variable domain reads DVKVTQSSRYLVKRTGEKVFLECVQDMDHENMFWYRQDPGLGLRLIYFSYDVKMKEKGDIPEGYSVSREKKERFSLILESASTNQTSMYLCATQGRGNTEAFFGQGTRLTVV.

Its frequency marks this clonotype as medium-sized. J is TRBJ2-7 and V is TRBV2; as DNA is missing, the TRBD1 call by TCRdb cannot be tested. The CDR3 runs 15 residues. Germline values: CDR1 SNHLY, CDR2 FYNNEI. The CDR3 is CASSAQPAGLDEQYF.

The V call is TRBV18, the J call TRBJ2-7. Germline V gene data show CDR1 as KGHSH and CDR2 as LQKENI. This CDR3 comprises 16 residues. CDR3 in amino acids: CASSPPKSGRAYEQYF.

This CDR3 reads CSTQTDLSYEQYF. The V and J genes are TRBV29-1 and TRBJ2-7. The germline V gene encodes CDR1 SQVTM and CDR2 ANQGSEA. The CDR3 consists of 13 residues.